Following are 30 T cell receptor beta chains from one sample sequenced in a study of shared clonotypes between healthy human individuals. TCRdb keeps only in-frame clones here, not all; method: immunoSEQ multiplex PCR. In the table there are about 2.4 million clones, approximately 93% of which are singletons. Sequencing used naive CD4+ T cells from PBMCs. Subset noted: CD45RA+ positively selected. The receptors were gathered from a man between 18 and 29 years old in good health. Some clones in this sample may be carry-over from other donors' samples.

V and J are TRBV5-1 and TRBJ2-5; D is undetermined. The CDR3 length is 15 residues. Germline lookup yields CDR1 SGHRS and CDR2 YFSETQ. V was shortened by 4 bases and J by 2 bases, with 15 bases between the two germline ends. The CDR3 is CASSPYTALQETQYF. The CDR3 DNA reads TGCGCCAGCAGCCCTTACACAGCTTTACAAGAGACCCAGTACTTC.

CDR3 DNA: TGTGCCAGCAGATACTACTTGGAAGGTGAGCAGTTCTTC. It is translated as CASRYYLEGEQFF. The chain has TRBV6-4 and TRBJ2-1, with D unclear. CDR3 length: 13 residues. V was pared by 6 bases and J by 9 bases, with 15 bases between. The germline V gene encodes CDR1 MRHNA and CDR2 SNTAGT.

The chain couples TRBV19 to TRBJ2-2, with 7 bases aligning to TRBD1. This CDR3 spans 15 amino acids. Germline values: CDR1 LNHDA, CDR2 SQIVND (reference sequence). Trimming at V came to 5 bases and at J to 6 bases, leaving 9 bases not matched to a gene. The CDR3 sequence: CASSQDRTGPGELFF. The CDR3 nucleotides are TGTGCCAGTAGTCAAGATAGGACAGGTCCCGGGGAGCTGTTTTTT.

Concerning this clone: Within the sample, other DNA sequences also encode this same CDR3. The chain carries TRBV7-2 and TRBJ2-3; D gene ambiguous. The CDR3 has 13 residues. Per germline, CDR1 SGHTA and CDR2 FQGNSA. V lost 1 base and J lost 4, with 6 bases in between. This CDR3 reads CASSLGRPDTQYF. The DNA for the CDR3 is TGTGCCAGCAGCTTAGGCCGTCCAGATACGCAGTATTTT.

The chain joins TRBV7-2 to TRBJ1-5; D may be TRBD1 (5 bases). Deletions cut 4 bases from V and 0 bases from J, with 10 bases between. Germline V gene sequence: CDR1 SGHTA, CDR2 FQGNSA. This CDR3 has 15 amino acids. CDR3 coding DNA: TGTGCCAGCAGCTGGTTCAGGGATAGCAATCAGCCCCAGCATTTT. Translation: CASSWFRDSNQPQHF.

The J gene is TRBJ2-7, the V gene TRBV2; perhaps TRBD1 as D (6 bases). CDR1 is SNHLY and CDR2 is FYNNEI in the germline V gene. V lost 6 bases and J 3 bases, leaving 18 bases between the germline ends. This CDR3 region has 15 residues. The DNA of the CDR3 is TGTGCCAGCAGCCGTTCCGGGACACCAGACTACGAGCAGTACTTC. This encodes CASSRSGTPDYEQYF.

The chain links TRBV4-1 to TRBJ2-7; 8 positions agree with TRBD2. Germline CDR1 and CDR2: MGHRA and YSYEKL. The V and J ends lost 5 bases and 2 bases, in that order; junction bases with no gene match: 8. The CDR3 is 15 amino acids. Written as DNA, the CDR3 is TGCGCCAGCAGCTTCGATCCGGGAGGGGCCTACGAGCAGTACTTC. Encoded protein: CASSFDPGGAYEQYF.

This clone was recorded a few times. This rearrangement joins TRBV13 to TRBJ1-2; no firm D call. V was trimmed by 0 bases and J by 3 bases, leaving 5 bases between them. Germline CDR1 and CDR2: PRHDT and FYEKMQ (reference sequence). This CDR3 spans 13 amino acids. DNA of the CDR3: TGTGCCAGCAGCTTAGGCCAGTACTATGGCTACACCTTC. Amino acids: CASSLGQYYGYTF.

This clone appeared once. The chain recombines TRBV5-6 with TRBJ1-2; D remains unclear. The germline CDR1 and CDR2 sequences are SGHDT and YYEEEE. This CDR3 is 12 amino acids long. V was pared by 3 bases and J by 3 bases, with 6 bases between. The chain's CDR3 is CASSSTDYGYTF. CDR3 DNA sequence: TGTGCCAGCAGCTCGACGGACTATGGCTACACCTTC. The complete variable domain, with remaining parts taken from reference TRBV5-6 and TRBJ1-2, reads DAGVTQSPTHLIKTRGQQVTLRCSPKSGHDTVSWYQQALGQGPQFIFQYYEEEERQRGNFPDRFSGHQFPNYSSELNVNALLLGDSALYLCASSSTDYGYTFGSGTRLTVV.

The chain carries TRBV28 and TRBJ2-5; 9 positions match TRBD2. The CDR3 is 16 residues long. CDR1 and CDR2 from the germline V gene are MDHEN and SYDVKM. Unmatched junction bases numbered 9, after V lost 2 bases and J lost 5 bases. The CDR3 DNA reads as TGTGCCAGCAGTTTAGGGAGCGGGAGGATACGCGAGACCCAGTACTTC. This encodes CASSLGSGRIRETQYF. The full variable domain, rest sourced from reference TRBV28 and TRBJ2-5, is DVKVTQSSRYLVKRTGEKVFLECVQDMDHENMFWYRQDPGLGLRLIYFSYDVKMKEKGDIPEGYSVSREKKERFSLILESASTNQTSMYLCASSLGSGRIRETQYFGPGTRLLVL.

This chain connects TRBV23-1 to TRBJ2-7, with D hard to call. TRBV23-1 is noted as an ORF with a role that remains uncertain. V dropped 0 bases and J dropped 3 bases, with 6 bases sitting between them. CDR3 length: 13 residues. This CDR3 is CASSQSTLYEQYF. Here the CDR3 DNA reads TGCGCCAGCAGTCAATCCACCCTCTACGAGCAGTACTTC.

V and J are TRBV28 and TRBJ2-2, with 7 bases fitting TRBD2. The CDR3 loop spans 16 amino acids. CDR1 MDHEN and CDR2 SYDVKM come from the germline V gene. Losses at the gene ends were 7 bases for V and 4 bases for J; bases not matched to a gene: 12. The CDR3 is CASITVREAGTGELFF. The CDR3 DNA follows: TGTGCCAGCATTACGGTCCGGGAGGCAGGCACCGGGGAGCTGTTTTTT.

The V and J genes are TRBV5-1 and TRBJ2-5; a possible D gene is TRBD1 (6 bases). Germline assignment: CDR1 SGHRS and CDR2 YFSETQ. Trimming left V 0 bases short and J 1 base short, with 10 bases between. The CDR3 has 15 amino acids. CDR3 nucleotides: TGCGCCAGCAGCTTGGCCGGACAGTTCCAAGAGACCCAGTACTTC. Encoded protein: CASSLAGQFQETQYF.

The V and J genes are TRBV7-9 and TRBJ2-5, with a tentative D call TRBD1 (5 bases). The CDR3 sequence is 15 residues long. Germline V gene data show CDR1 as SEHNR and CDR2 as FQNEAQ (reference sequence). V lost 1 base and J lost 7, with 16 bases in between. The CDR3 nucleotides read TGTGCCAGCAGCTTAGGCAGGGATCGGCAGGGGACCCAGTACTTC. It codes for CASSLGRDRQGTQYF.

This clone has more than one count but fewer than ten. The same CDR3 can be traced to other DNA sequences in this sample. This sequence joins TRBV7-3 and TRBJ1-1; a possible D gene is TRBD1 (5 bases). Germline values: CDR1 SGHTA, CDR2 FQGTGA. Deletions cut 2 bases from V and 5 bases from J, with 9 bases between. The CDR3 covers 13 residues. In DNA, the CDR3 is TGTGCCAGCAGCTTACAGGGAGGAACTGAAGCTTTCTTT. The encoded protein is CASSLQGGTEAFF.

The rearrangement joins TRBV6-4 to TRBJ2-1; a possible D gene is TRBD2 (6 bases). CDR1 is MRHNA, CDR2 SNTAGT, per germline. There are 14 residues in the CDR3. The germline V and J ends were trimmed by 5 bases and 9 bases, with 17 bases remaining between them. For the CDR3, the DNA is TGTGCCAGCAGTCTTTTCGGGAGCGACAGTGAGCAGTTCTTC. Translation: CASSLFGSDSEQFF.

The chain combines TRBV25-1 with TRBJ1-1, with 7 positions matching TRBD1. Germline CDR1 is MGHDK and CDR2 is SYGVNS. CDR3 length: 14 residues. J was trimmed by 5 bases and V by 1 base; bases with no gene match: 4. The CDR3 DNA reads TGTGCCAGCAGTGAATTCAGGGGGGATACTGAAGCTTTCTTT. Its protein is CASSEFRGDTEAFF.

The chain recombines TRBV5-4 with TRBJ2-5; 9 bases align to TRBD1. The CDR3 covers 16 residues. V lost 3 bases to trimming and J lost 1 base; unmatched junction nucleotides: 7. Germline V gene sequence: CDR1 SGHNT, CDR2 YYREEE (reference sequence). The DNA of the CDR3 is TGTGCCAGCAGCTCGCCTACAGGGGGCTCCCAAGAGACCCAGTACTTC. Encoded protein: CASSSPTGGSQETQYF.

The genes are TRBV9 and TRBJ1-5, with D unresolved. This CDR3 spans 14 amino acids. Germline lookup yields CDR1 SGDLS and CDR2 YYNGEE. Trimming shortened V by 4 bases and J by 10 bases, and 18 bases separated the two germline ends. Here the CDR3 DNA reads TGTGCCAGCAGCAGGACGGCGGAGGGCCAACCCCAGCATTTT. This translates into CASSRTAEGQPQHF.

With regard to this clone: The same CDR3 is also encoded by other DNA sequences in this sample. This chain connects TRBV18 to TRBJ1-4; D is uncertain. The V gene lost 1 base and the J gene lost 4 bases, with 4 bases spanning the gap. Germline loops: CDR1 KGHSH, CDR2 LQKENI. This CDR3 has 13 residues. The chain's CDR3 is CASSPQGNEKLFF. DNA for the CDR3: TGTGCCAGCTCACCACAGGGTAATGAAAAACTGTTTTTT.

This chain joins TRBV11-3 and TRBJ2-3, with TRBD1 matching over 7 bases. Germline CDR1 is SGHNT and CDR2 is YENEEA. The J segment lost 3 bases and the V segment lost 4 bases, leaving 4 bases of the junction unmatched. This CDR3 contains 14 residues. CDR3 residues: CASSSARGTDTQYF. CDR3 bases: TGTGCCAGCAGCTCCGCCAGGGGGACAGATACGCAGTATTTT. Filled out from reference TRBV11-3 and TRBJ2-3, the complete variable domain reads EAGVVQSPRYKIIEKKQPVAFWCNPISGHNTLYWYLQNLGQGPELLIRYENEEAVDDSQLPKDRFSAERLKGVDSTLKIQPAELGDSAVYLCASSSARGTDTQYFGPGTRLTVL.

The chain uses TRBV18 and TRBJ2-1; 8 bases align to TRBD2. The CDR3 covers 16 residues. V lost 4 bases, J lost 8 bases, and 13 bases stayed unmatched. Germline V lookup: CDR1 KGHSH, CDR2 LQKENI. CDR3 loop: CASSLLLAGGRDEQFF. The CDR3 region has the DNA TGTGCCAGCTCACTCCTGCTAGCGGGTGGTAGGGATGAGCAGTTCTTC.

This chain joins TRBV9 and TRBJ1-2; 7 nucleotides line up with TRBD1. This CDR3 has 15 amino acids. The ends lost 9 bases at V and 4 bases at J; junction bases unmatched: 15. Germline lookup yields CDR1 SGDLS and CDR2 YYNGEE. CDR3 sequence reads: CANLYSRRGRYGYTF. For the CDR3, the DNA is TGTGCCAACCTTTATTCAAGAAGGGGGCGCTATGGCTACACCTTC.

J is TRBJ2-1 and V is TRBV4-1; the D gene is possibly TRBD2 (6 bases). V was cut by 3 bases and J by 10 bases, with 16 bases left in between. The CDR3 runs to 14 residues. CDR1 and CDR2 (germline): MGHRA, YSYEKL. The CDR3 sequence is CASSHLGGSAEQFF. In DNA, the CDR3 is TGCGCCAGCAGCCATTTGGGGGGATCAGCGGAGCAGTTCTTC.

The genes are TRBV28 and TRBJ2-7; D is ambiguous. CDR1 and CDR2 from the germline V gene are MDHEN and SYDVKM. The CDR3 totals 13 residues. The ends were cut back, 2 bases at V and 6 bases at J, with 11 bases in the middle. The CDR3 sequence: CASSLLMPGEQYF. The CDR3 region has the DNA TGTGCCAGCAGTTTACTAATGCCCGGCGAGCAGTACTTC.

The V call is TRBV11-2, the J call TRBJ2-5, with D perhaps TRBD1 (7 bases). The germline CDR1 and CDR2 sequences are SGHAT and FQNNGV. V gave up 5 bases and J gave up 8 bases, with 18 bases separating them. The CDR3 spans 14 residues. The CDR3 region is CASSDRQGGDTQYF. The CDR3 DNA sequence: TGTGCCAGCAGCGACAGACAGGGAGGAGATACCCAGTACTTC. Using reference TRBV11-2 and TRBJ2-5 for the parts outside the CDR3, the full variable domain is EAGVAQSPRYKIIEKRQSVAFWCNPISGHATLYWYQQILGQGPKLLIQFQNNGVVDDSQLPKDRFSAERLKGVDSTLKIQPAKLEDSAVYLCASSDRQGGDTQYFGPGTRLLVL.

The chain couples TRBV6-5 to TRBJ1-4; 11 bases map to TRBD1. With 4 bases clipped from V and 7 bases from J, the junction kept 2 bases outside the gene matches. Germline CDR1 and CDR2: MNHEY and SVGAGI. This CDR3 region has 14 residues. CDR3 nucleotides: TGTGCCAGCAGTTGGGACAGGGGGAGTGAAAAACTGTTTTTT. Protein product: CASSWDRGSEKLFF.

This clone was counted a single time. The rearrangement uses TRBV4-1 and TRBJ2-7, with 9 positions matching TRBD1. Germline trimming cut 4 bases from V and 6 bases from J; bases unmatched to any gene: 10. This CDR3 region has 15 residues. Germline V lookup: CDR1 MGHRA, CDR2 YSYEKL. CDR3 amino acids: CASSPGTGRTSEQYF. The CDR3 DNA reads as TGCGCCAGCAGCCCCGGGACAGGGAGGACAAGCGAGCAGTACTTC.

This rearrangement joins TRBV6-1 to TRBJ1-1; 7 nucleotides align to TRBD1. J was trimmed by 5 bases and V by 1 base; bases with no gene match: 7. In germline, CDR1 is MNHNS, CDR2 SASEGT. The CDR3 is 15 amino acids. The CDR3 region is CASSEGQGFLTEAFF. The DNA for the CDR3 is TGTGCCAGCAGTGAAGGACAGGGTTTTTTGACTGAAGCTTTCTTT.

The CDR3 is CASTLWLIPGELFF. The CDR3 DNA is TGCGCCAGCACCCTATGGTTGATCCCCGGGGAGCTGTTTTTT. The J gene is TRBJ2-2, the V gene TRBV5-1; D uncertain. V lost 6 bases and J lost 6, with 15 bases in between. CDR3 length equals 14 residues. Germline values: CDR1 SGHRS, CDR2 YFSETQ.